The 30 T cell receptor beta chains presented below share a single source sample, sequenced in a study of a mutant IDH1 vaccine in newly diagnosed glioma. Regarding time point: week 11, during vaccination. In the vaccine, a single dose held 300 ug of the mutant IDH1 20-mer peptide, along with topical imiquimod. Antigens for these TCRs are unknown. Here immunoSEQ multiplex PCR was the method, and the copy in TCRdb shows in-frame clones only, minus some. The sample lists 50,000 to 60,000 clones, around nine tenths occurring once. This sample comprised PBMCs, obtained from a glioma patient whose treatment included an IDH1 peptide vaccine. The origin of the receptors is a man aged 45-60 years with glioma.

This chain joins TRBV5-6 and TRBJ2-5; tentative D call: TRBD2 (5 bases). Trimming pared 3 bases from V and 2 bases from J, leaving 14 bases between. The CDR3 runs to 15 residues. Germline CDR1 reads SGHDT; CDR2 reads YYEEEE. The DNA for the CDR3 is TGTGCCAGCAGCTCAGGTGGAGGTCGGCAAGAGACCCAGTACTTC. It translates to CASSSGGGRQETQYF.

The chain uses TRBV6-1 and TRBJ2-7; tentative D call: TRBD1 (5 bases). V lost 8 bases and J lost 6, with 14 bases in between. CDR1 MNHNS and CDR2 SASEGT come from the germline V gene. CDR3 length: 12 residues. The CDR3 region has the DNA TGTGCCAGCGTCACCTTAAGGGGCGAGCAGTACTTC. Its protein product is CASVTLRGEQYF.

This chain links TRBV29-1 with TRBJ1-5; D may be TRBD1 (5 bases). V was clipped by 5 bases and J by 3 bases, with 14 bases between them. The V gene's germline CDR1 is SQVTM and CDR2 ANQGSEA. This CDR3 has 14 residues. In DNA form, the CDR3 reads TGCAGCGTTCGAGCGACAGATCCCAATCAGCCCCAGCATTTT. It yields the protein CSVRATDPNQPQHF.

This chain links TRBV7-9 with TRBJ1-1; D uncertain. The CDR3 loop spans 14 amino acids. Germline CDR1 is SEHNR and CDR2 is FQNEAQ (reference sequence). Trimming left V 1 base short and J 1 base short, with 7 bases between. The CDR3 DNA reads as TGTGCCAGCAGCTTAGAGGCAGGGAACACTGAAGCTTTCTTT. This sequence encodes CASSLEAGNTEAFF.

The chain has TRBV11-1 and TRBJ1-6, with D possibly being TRBD1 (6 bases). Trimming left V 4 bases short and J 8 bases short, with 9 bases between. CDR1 is SGHAT and CDR2 is FQDESV in the germline V gene (reference sequence). CDR3 size: 13 residues. This CDR3 is CASSWTEDSPLHF. CDR3 sequence (DNA): TGTGCCAGCAGCTGGACAGAGGATTCACCCCTCCACTTT.

The CDR3 loop is CASSWGRSGNTIYF. Written as DNA, the CDR3 is TGTGCCAGCTCTTGGGGCCGCTCTGGAAACACCATATATTTT. This chain connects TRBV18 to TRBJ1-3; a possible D gene is TRBD1 (5 bases). Germline V CDR1 and CDR2: KGHSH, LQKENI. Trimming took 6 bases from V and 0 from J, leaving 9 bases between them. The CDR3 consists of 14 residues.

V and J are TRBV28 and TRBJ1-4; 9 nucleotides match TRBD1. Germline values: CDR1 MDHEN, CDR2 SYDVKM. The CDR3 runs to 16 residues. With V trimmed by 7 bases and J by 0 bases, 6 bases remained unmatched. CDR3 in DNA: TGTGCCAGCATAAGACAGGGGGTACCAACTAATGAAAAACTGTTTTTT. Its translation is CASIRQGVPTNEKLFF.

This rearrangement joins TRBV14 to TRBJ2-3, with 7 bases identical to TRBD2. The V and J ends lost 4 bases and 3 bases, in that order; junction bases with no gene match: 1. The length of the CDR3 is 13 residues. The germline CDR1 and CDR2 sequences are SGHDN and FVKESK. The CDR3 DNA sequence: TGTGCCAGCAGCCTGGGGGGGACAGATACGCAGTATTTT. It encodes CASSLGGTDTQYF. Full variable domain (missing parts from reference TRBV14 and TRBJ2-3): EAGVTQFPSHSVIEKGQTVTLRCDPISGHDNLYWYRRVMGKEIKFLLHFVKESKQDESGMPNNRFLAERTGGTYSTLKVQPAELEDSGVYFCASSLGGTDTQYFGPGTRLTVL.

Here the CDR3 DNA reads TGCGCCAGCAGCTTAGGTACCGGGACAGGGTCGAACACTGAAGCTTTCTTT. This codes for CASSLGTGTGSNTEAFF. The gene calls are TRBV5-1 and TRBJ1-1, with 9 bases matching TRBD1. Germline V gives CDR1 SGHRS, CDR2 YFSETQ. CDR3 length equals 17 residues. J lost 1 base, V lost 2 bases, and 9 bases had no gene match.

The chain recombines TRBV6-1 with TRBJ1-1; no reliable D call. The germline V gene encodes CDR1 MNHNS and CDR2 SASEGT. The CDR3 has 12 amino acids. The germline V and J ends were trimmed by 7 bases and 3 bases, with 9 bases remaining between them. This chain's CDR3 is CASKRPDTEAFF. CDR3 nucleotide sequence: TGTGCCAGCAAGAGACCGGACACTGAAGCTTTCTTT.

The chain links TRBV5-1 to TRBJ1-4; TRBD1 might be the D (6 bases). This CDR3 has 15 amino acids. Germline V gene lookup returns CDR1 SGHRS and CDR2 YFSETQ. The V end was cut by 6 bases, the J end by 7 bases, with 19 bases between. CDR3 loop: CASNPSGGAREKLFF. In DNA form, the CDR3 reads TGCGCCAGCAACCCGTCTGGGGGCGCGCGTGAAAAACTGTTTTTT.

The CDR3 coding sequence is TGTGCCAGCAGCCGACAGAATCGAAACACCATATATTTT. Its protein is CASSRQNRNTIYF. The chain combines TRBV28 with TRBJ1-3; D perhaps matches TRBD1 (5 bases). CDR1 is MDHEN, CDR2 SYDVKM, per germline. V was pared by 6 bases and J by 5 bases, with 11 bases between. This CDR3 comprises 13 residues.

The rearrangement joins TRBV7-2 to TRBJ2-1, with 9 bases lining up with TRBD2. The CDR3 is 15 residues long. CDR1 SGHTA and CDR2 FQGNSA come from the germline V gene. V lost 4 bases to trimming and J lost 4 bases; unmatched junction nucleotides: 5. The CDR3 sequence: CASSSATSGYNEQFF. DNA of the CDR3: TGTGCCAGCAGCTCCGCGACTAGCGGATACAATGAGCAGTTCTTC. The whole variable domain, remainder taken from reference TRBV7-2 and TRBJ2-1, is GAGVSQSPSNKVTEKGKDVELRCDPISGHTALYWYRQSLGQGLEFLIYFQGNSAPDKSGLPSDRFSAERTGGSVSTLTIQRTQQEDSAVYLCASSSATSGYNEQFFGPGTRLTVL.

Remarks on this clone: A read error may account for a junction end that differs from germline. The J gene is TRBJ2-1, the V gene TRBV29-1, with TRBD1 identical over 8 bases. The CDR3 has 15 amino acids. Germline V gene lookup returns CDR1 SQVTM and CDR2 ANQGSEA. This chain's CDR3 is CSVEGWDRSYNEQFF. Written as DNA, the CDR3 is TGCAGCGTAGAAGGTTGGGACAGGTCCTACAATGAGCAGTTCTTC.

CDR3 loop: CSVGLAGSDEQFF. The CDR3 region has the DNA TGCAGCGTTGGGCTAGCGGGTAGTGATGAGCAGTTCTTC. V gene TRBV29-1 combines with J gene TRBJ2-1; 8 nucleotides line up with TRBD2. V was clipped by 4 bases and J by 8 bases; unmatched bases: 7. Germline CDR1 SQVTM, CDR2 ANQGSEA. The CDR3 covers 13 residues.

V gene TRBV7-2 combines with J gene TRBJ2-3, with D unresolved. The length of the CDR3 is 13 residues. Germline V CDR1 and CDR2: SGHTA, FQGNSA. Between the trimmed V and J ends, which lost 4 bases and 4 bases, there was a span of 9 bases. The CDR3 reads CASSSLGPDTQYF. CDR3 coding DNA: TGTGCCAGCAGCTCTCTAGGTCCAGATACGCAGTATTTT.

The chain couples TRBV19 to TRBJ1-1; TRBD1 matches at 9 bases. The CDR3 extends over 14 amino acids. Trimming removed 4 bases from V and 6 bases from J; junction bases left unmatched: 6. Germline V gives CDR1 LNHDA, CDR2 SQIVND (reference sequence). CDR3 bases: TGTGCCAGTAGTACCCGGGACAGGGCACCTGAAGCTTTCTTT. Amino acids: CASSTRDRAPEAFF.

The chain is built from TRBV6-1 and TRBJ1-4; TRBD1 is a possible D gene (5 bases). The V gene's germline CDR1 is MNHNS and CDR2 SASEGT. V was cut by 2 bases and J by 8 bases, with 18 bases left in between. CDR3 length: 16 amino acids. Here the CDR3 reads CASSERVGGPSEKLFF. The CDR3, as DNA: TGTGCCAGCAGTGAAAGGGTCGGGGGTCCTTCGGAAAAACTGTTTTTT.

The CDR3 bases are TGTGCCAGTAGGCTGATCTCTGGAAACACCATATATTTT. Translated: CASRLISGNTIYF. The rearrangement uses TRBV19 and TRBJ1-3; D unresolved. Germline V gene lookup returns CDR1 LNHDA and CDR2 SQIVND (reference sequence). Trimming took off 6 bases at V and 0 bases at J, with 6 bases between the two ends. The CDR3 loop spans 13 amino acids.

V is TRBV7-2 and J is TRBJ2-5; D is uncertain. The germline V gene has CDR1 SGHTA and CDR2 FQGNSA. This CDR3 contains 13 residues. The V end was cut by 2 bases, the J end by 4 bases, with 8 bases between. In DNA form, the CDR3 reads TGTGCCAGCAGCTTAAGGTTGATAGAGACCCAGTACTTC. This sequence encodes CASSLRLIETQYF.

V usage is TRBV28 and J usage is TRBJ2-5; D perhaps matches TRBD2 (6 bases). This CDR3 has 15 amino acids. V dropped 2 bases and J dropped 5 bases, with 15 bases sitting between them. Germline V gives CDR1 MDHEN, CDR2 SYDVKM. The CDR3 sequence is CASSLRGIKGETQYF. CDR3 coding DNA: TGTGCCAGCAGTTTACGCGGGATTAAGGGGGAGACCCAGTACTTC.

The chain has TRBV5-5 and TRBJ2-7; 7 nucleotides match TRBD1. CDR3 length: 15 amino acids. V trimming: 0 bases; J trimming: 1 base; junction bases outside the gene matches: 4. The germline V gene has CDR1 SGHKS and CDR2 YYEKEE (reference sequence). The CDR3 loop is CASSLDRGWSYEQYF. The CDR3 DNA is TGTGCCAGCAGCTTGGACAGGGGCTGGTCCTACGAGCAGTACTTC. Full variable domain (remainder filled in from reference TRBV5-5 and TRBJ2-7): DAGVTQSPTHLIKTRGQQVTLRCSPISGHKSVSWYQQVLGQGPQFIFQYYEKEERGRGNFPDRFSARQFPNYSSELNVNALLLGDSALYLCASSLDRGWSYEQYFGPGTRLTVT.

CDR3 sequence (DNA): TGCAGCGTTGCGGGACTCCCGCGGCGTGGCATGAGCACAGATACGCAGTATTTT. This gives the protein CSVAGLPRRGMSTDTQYF. The chain employs TRBV29-1 and TRBJ2-3, with a weak D call TRBD2 (6 bases). This CDR3 contains 18 residues. Germline lookup yields CDR1 SQVTM and CDR2 ANQGSEA. V was trimmed by 4 bases and J by 0 bases, leaving 23 bases between them.

This sequence joins TRBV6-1 and TRBJ1-1, with D hard to call. Germline V gene lookup returns CDR1 MNHNS and CDR2 SASEGT. The CDR3 is 14 residues long. The V gene lost 3 bases and the J gene lost 0 bases, with 8 bases spanning the gap. The CDR3 loop reads CASSDAHLNTEAFF. The CDR3 DNA follows: TGTGCCAGCAGTGACGCCCACCTGAACACTGAAGCTTTCTTT.

The chain carries TRBV7-2 and TRBJ1-6; D ambiguous. This CDR3 has 13 amino acids. Germline assignment: CDR1 SGHTA and CDR2 FQGNSA. The V end lost 6 bases, the J end lost 9 bases, and 12 bases lay between the germline ends. This CDR3 is CASRESRGSPLHF. The CDR3 bases are TGTGCCAGCAGGGAATCCCGAGGTTCACCCCTCCACTTT.

The chain employs TRBV28 and TRBJ2-5; D is unclear. Germline CDR1 is MDHEN and CDR2 is SYDVKM. There are 15 residues in the CDR3. V was cut by 2 bases and J by 9 bases, with 19 bases left in between. CDR3 DNA sequence: TGTGCCAGCAGTTTACCCCCTCCCCCGCCTGGGGCCCAGTACTTC. Protein sequence: CASSLPPPPPGAQYF.

The CDR3 coding sequence is TGTGCCAGCACCCAGGGGTTCTCCTATAATTCACCCCTCCACTTT. This translates into CASTQGFSYNSPLHF. The V and J genes are TRBV13 and TRBJ1-6; D is possibly TRBD1 (6 bases). Germline V gene sequence: CDR1 PRHDT, CDR2 FYEKMQ (reference sequence). Trimming removed 7 bases at V and 0 bases at J, with 10 bases between. CDR3 length: 15 amino acids.

For the CDR3, the DNA is TGTGCCAGCAGTGGCCAGGGACAGGGGTTCTACAATGAGCAGTTCTTC. Protein sequence: CASSGQGQGFYNEQFF. This chain joins TRBV25-1 and TRBJ2-1, with 10 bases matching TRBD1. This CDR3 is 16 amino acids long. The germline V gene encodes CDR1 MGHDK and CDR2 SYGVNS. V was pared by 4 bases and J by 3 bases, with 6 bases of the junction left unmatched.

The genes are TRBV6-6 and TRBJ1-1; D unresolved. V lost 6 bases to trimming and J lost 6 bases, with 11 bases between them. The CDR3 length is 12 residues. Germline-derived CDR1 and CDR2 are MNHNY and SVGAGI (reference sequence). In DNA, the CDR3 is TGTGCCAGCAGCCCTACGGTCTCTGAAGCTTTCTTT. Protein: CASSPTVSEAFF.

This chain joins TRBV15 and TRBJ2-7, with D possibly being TRBD1 or TRBD2 (6 bases each). V gave up 2 bases and J gave up 2 bases, with 10 bases separating them. Looked up from germline, CDR1 is LNHNV and CDR2 is YYDKDF (reference sequence). The CDR3 contains 14 residues. As DNA, the CDR3 is TGTGCCACCAGCAGATGGGGGGCAACCTACGAGCAGTACTTC. Translating it yields CATSRWGATYEQYF. Drawing the rest from reference TRBV15 and TRBJ2-7, the complete variable domain is DAMVIQNPRYQVTQFGKPVTLSCSQTLNHNVMYWYQQKSSQAPKLLFHYYDKDFNNEADTPDNFQSRRPNTSFCFLDIRSPGLGDTAMYLCATSRWGATYEQYFGPGTRLTVT.